This T cell receptor (beta chain) was captured by sequencing in a study of blood T cell repertoires in COVID-19. Study overall: There were acute and convalescent COVID-19 samples, and they came from the United States, Italy and Spain. The cDNA or gDNA used as material had been derived from T cells, B-cell-depleted T cells, or PBMCs.

The CDR3 has 16 residues. In germline, CDR1 is MNHEY, CDR2 SMNVEV (reference sequence). The trim removed 5 bases at V and 8 bases at J, leaving 12 bases unmatched. Source study methods: Reference gene primer amplification yielded estimated nucleated cell counts. Using immunoSEQ multiplex PCR, the repertoire was profiled, and TCRdb retains in-frame clones only, with some absent. V, J and clone size are those of that table, while D and trimming were read from the DNA. This sample carries 150,000 to 200,000 clones, around 86% of them seen once, and the ten largest clones take roughly 2.4%. Followed longitudinally, the Seattle patients had been enrolled during active infection.

The chain couples TRBV27 to TRBJ2-1, with 10 bases matching TRBD2. This TCR came from a woman of 80 years or more with COVID-19, enrolled during active disease. The sequencing input was peripheral blood. CDR3 sequence (DNA): TGTGCCAGCAGTCGAGGGACAGCGGGAGGGCCGGATGAGCAGTTCTTC. Translated: CASSRGTAGGPDEQFF.